These 16 T cell receptor beta chains were sequenced from one sample in a study of tumor and adjacent non-tumor tissue in lung cancer. Three rounds of nested PCR, following a modified ARM-PCR protocol, produced the TCRbeta library. TCRdb passed the multiplex PCR reads through MiXCR, listing each CDR3 protein once. The top ten hold 20% to 25% of the sample, which has 200,000 to 250,000 distinct CDR3 sequences, roughly 70% seen once. This sample's RNA came from whole unsorted tissue. The sequencing sample was made of lung tumor tissue. These receptors were collected from a man between 60 and 70 years old with non-small cell lung cancer.

This clonotype was detected ten times or more. The chain uses TRBV20-1 and TRBJ2-1; TRBD2 matches at 8 bases. CDR3 size: 14 residues. CDR1 DFQATT and CDR2 SNEGSKA come from the germline V gene (reference sequence). V shed 3 bases and J 5 bases; nucleotides not matched to a gene: 6. CDR3 sequence (DNA): TGCAGTGCTAGTCCAGCGGGGGCAAACAATGAGCAGTTCTTC. It is translated as CSASPAGANNEQFF.

This clonotype was counted between two and nine times. J is TRBJ1-2 and V is TRBV28; D not certain. The germline gives CDR1 MDHEN, CDR2 SYDVKM. This CDR3 is built from 11 residues. The germline V and J ends were trimmed by 3 bases and 5 bases, with 4 bases remaining between them. The DNA of the CDR3 is TGTGCCAGCAGTTTCCAGTATGGCTACACCTTC. This gives the protein CASSFQYGYTF.

With regard to this clonotype: The junction does not match germline at one end; this may be a read error. The chain uses TRBV13 and TRBJ1-2; 9 nucleotides align to TRBD1. Germline assignment: CDR1 PRHDT and CDR2 FYEKMQ (reference sequence). The CDR3 contains 16 residues. As DNA, the CDR3 is TGTGCCAGCAGCATAGGAGACAGGGGGGGGTCTTATGGCTACACCTTC. Residues: CASSIGDRGGSYGYTF.

This clonotype was seen a single time. An end of the junction does not agree with germline; a read error may underlie this. The chain carries TRBV6-6 and TRBJ2-7; D might be TRBD2 (7 bases). CDR1 and CDR2 (germline): MNHNY, SVGAGI (reference sequence). The CDR3 is made up of 14 amino acids. The CDR3 region is CANSSRGAIDEQYF. The CDR3 DNA is TGTGCCAACAGTTCTCGGGGGGCCATTGACGAACAGTACTTC.

Concerning this clonotype: The conserved closing phenylalanine or tryptophan is absent in this CDR3, likely reflecting a read error. This chain joins TRBV11-2 and TRBJ2-7; no clear D gene. The CDR3 is 13 amino acids. Germline V gene sequence: CDR1 SGHAT, CDR2 FQNNGV. V lost 4 bases and J lost 3, with 10 bases in between. DNA of the CDR3: TGTGCCAGCAGCTCTACTCCTATCTACGAGCAGTACTCC. It codes for CASSSTPIYEQYS.

About this clonotype itself: This likely came from a read error, as a far larger clone is one base away. The chain uses TRBV12-3 or TRBV12-4 and TRBJ1-1; D is uncertain. The CDR3 extends over 13 amino acids. CDR3 bases: TGTGCCAGCAGTTTGACGGTGAACAATGAAGCTTTCTTT. It codes for CASSLTVNNEAFF.

A word on this clonotype: This is likely a read error, given that the CDR3 carries no conserved phenylalanine or tryptophan at its end. The DNA is left out, because the CDR3 cannot be placed on it with certainty; the CDR3 is given as TCRdb lists it. The rearrangement joins TRBV29-1 to TRBJ2-2. CDR1 and CDR2 (germline): SQVTM, ANQGSEA. The CDR3 length equals 12 residues, ends included. CDR3 loop: CSVQTATGELLC.

As for this clonotype: At one end the junction does not follow the germline gene, possibly because of a read error. The chain couples TRBV4-1 to TRBJ1-2; a possible D gene is TRBD1 (5 bases). Germline V lookup: CDR1 MGHRA, CDR2 YSYEKL. The CDR3 length is 14 residues. The CDR3 spells CASSQDLGGGGYIF. The CDR3 DNA reads TGCGCCAGCAGCCAAGATCTCGGGGGAGGTGGCTACATCTTC.

As for this clonotype: An end of the junction does not agree with germline; a read error may underlie this. V usage is TRBV6-2 or TRBV6-3 and J usage is TRBJ2-1, with D possibly being TRBD1 (6 bases). The CDR3 is 14 residues long. Germline V gene data show CDR1 as MNHEY and CDR2 as SVGEGT. CDR3 nucleotide sequence: TGTGCGAGCACAGACCGGACAGCCCCCAATGAGCAGTTCTTC. This translates into CASTDRTAPNEQFF.

In the case of this clonotype: One end of the junction is discordant with germline, which a read error may explain. The gene calls are TRBV5-6 and TRBJ2-5, with D possibly matching TRBD1 (6 bases). CDR3 length: 15 amino acids. Germline CDR1 reads SGHDT; CDR2 reads YYEEEE. The CDR3 DNA reads as TGTGCCAGCAGCTTGCTCGTTGGGGGCGTCGAGACCCACTACTTC. Protein: CASSLLVGGVETHYF.

Details on this clonotype: Possible read error: a much larger clone is one base away. The chain carries TRBV12-3 or TRBV12-4 and TRBJ2-2; weak D call: TRBD2 (6 bases). The germline V and J ends were trimmed by 3 bases and 4 bases, with 9 bases remaining between them. The CDR3 contains 14 residues. This chain's CDR3 is CASSFIGGTGELFF. Here the CDR3 DNA reads TGTGCCAGCAGTTTCATCGGGGGCACCGGGGAGCTGTTTTTT.

About this clonotype: This may be a read error: a much more frequent sequence differs by one nucleotide. The chain couples TRBV29-1 to TRBJ2-7, with TRBD1 identical over 8 bases. V shed 2 bases and J 4 bases; nucleotides not matched to a gene: 13. Germline V gene data show CDR1 as SQVTM and CDR2 as ANQGSEA. This CDR3 spans 16 amino acids. The CDR3 nucleotides read TGCAGCGTTGAATGGGACGCAGGGGGCTTCGCATACGAGCAGTACTTC. It translates to CSVEWDAGGFAYEQYF.

Of note for this clonotype: Germline and junction disagree at one end, which may indicate a read error. This rearrangement joins TRBV6-5 to TRBJ2-1; D might be TRBD1 (5 bases). This CDR3 has 17 amino acids. CDR1 is MNHEY, CDR2 SVGAGI, per germline. The CDR3 coding sequence is TGTGCTAGCAGTTACTCGTACAGGCCGAGCTCCTACAATGAGGAGTTCTTC. This codes for CASSYSYRPSSYNEEFF.

Of note for this clonotype: This may be a read error: a much more frequent sequence differs by one nucleotide. V is TRBV30 and J is TRBJ2-3; D is undetermined. CDR3 length: 13 residues. The V end was cut by 2 bases, the J end by 4 bases, with 10 bases between. The V gene's germline CDR1 is GTSNPN and CDR2 SVGIG (reference sequence). The CDR3 nucleotides read TGTGCCTGGAGTAATCGAGTGGCAGATACGCAGTATTTT. Its protein product is CAWSNRVADTQYF.

CDR3: CASSQDGTGLLTGNTIYF. The DNA for the CDR3 is TGTGCCAGCAGCCAAGACGGGACAGGTTTGTTAACTGGAAACACCATATATTTT. This chain connects TRBV4-2 to TRBJ1-3, with TRBD1 identical over 8 bases. CDR1 is LGHNA and CDR2 is YNFKEQ in the germline V gene. CDR3 size: 18 residues. Trimming at V came to 0 bases and at J to 2 bases, leaving 9 bases not matched to a gene.

Of note for this clonotype: Likely a read error: the CDR3 ends without its conserved phenylalanine or tryptophan. V usage is TRBV11-2 and J usage is TRBJ1-2; D unresolved. This CDR3 spans 13 amino acids. CDR1 is SGHAT, CDR2 FQNNGV, per germline. The CDR3 sequence is CARSLGWGDGYTI. The CDR3 DNA reads TGTGCCAGAAGCTTAGGATGGGGAGATGGCTACACCATC.